This T cell receptor (beta chain) was recovered during a study of ipilimumab plus nivolumab after autologous stem cell transplantation. Study context: A median of roughly 8 nivolumab and a few ipilimumab doses were given. Myeloma patients were high-risk transplant-naive or relapsed within 3 years of first autologous transplant. Study-level findings and limits: Authors suggest TCR repertoire, Treg phenotype and gut microbiota support further study.

The CDR3 spans 18 residues. After removal of 1 base from V and 3 bases from J, the junction contained 5 bases not matched to a gene. Germline loops: CDR1 LNHDA, CDR2 SQIVND (reference sequence). Remarks on this clone: Its antigen is unidentified.

The method was immunoSEQ multiplex PCR; TCRdb's version includes in-frame clones alone and lacks a portion of them. Here the sample spans about 5,900 clones, 85% to 90% being singletons. The chain carries TRBV19 and TRBJ2-2; 13 bases are a match to TRBD2. This sequence originates from a female donor with multiple myeloma. The sequenced sample was PBMCs, obtained in a trial of ipilimumab plus nivolumab as post-transplant consolidation. CDR3 protein: CASSIGLAGGRDTGELFF. DNA of the CDR3: TGTGCCAGTAGTATAGGACTAGCGGGGGGCCGGGACACCGGGGAGCTGTTTTTT.